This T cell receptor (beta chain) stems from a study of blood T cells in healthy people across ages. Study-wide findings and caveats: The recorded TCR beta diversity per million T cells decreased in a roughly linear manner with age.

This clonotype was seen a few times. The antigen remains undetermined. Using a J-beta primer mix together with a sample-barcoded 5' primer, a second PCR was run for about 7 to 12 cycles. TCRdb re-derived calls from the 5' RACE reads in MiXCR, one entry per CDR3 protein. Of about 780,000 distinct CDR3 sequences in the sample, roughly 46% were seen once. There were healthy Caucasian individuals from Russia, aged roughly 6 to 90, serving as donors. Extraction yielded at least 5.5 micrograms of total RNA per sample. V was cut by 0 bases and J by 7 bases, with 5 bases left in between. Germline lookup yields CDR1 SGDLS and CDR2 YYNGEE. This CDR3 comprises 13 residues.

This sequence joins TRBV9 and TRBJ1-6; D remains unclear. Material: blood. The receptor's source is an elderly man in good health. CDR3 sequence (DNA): TGTGCCAGCAGCGTAGTAGGGAATTCACCCCTCCACTTT. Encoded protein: CASSVVGNSPLHF.